These 2 T cell receptor beta chains came from one sample sequenced in a study of T cell changes during pregnancy in multiple sclerosis. Using immunoSEQ multiplex PCR, the repertoire was profiled, and TCRdb retains in-frame clones only, with some absent. The repertoire includes some 61,000 clones, around 90% of them detected once, and 0.86% sits in the top ten. Sequencing was performed on peripheral blood, taken in the second trimester of pregnancy. These receptors all stem from a female donor with multiple sclerosis, enrolled in a pregnancy study.

The rearrangement joins TRBV9 to TRBJ1-5; 12 bases are a match to TRBD1. Germline lookup yields CDR1 SGDLS and CDR2 YYNGEE. This CDR3 contains 13 residues. DNA of the CDR3: TGTTCCGGGACAGGGGGCGCGGATCAGCCCCAGCATTTT. Translation: CSGTGGADQPQHF.

The chain combines TRBV6-5 with TRBJ2-5; D may be TRBD2 (5 bases). Germline-derived CDR1 and CDR2 are MNHEY and SVGAGI. The length of the CDR3 is 12 residues. CDR3 sequence (DNA): TGTGCTTGCGGAGGACTCCAAGAGACCCAGTACTTC. It encodes CACGGLQETQYF.